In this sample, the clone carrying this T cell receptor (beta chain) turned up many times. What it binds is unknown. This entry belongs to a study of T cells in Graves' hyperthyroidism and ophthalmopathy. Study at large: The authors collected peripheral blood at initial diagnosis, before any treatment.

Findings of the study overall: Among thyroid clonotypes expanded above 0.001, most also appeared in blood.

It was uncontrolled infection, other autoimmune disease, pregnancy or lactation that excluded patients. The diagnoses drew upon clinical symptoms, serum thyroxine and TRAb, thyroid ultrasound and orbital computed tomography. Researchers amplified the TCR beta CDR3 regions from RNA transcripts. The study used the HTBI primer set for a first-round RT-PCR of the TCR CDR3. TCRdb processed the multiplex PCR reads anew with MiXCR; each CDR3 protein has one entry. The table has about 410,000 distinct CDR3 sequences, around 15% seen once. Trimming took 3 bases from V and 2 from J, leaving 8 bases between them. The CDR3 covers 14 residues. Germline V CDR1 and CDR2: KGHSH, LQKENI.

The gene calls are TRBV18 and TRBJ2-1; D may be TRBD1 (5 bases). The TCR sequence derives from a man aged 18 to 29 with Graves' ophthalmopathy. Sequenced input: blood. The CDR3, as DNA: TGTGCCAGCTCACCCAGGGAAACCTACAATGAGCAGTTCTTC. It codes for CASSPRETYNEQFF.